Reported below is one T cell receptor (beta chain). Its antigen is as yet unknown. The data originate from a study of identifying expanded T cells in peripheral blood. Study-level findings and limits: Clone count variance between approximately 2-week samples rose with total template count.

This CDR3 region has 17 residues. Per the germline V gene, CDR1 is ENHRY and CDR2 is SYGVKD. V lost 1 base and J lost 0, with 15 bases in between. Sequenced by immunoSEQ multiplex PCR; TCRdb stores in-frame clones only, minus some. Here the sample spans about 100,000 clones, over 75% being singletons. This TCR came from a person aged 18 to 69 in good health. Sequences were obtained from blood. The V and J genes are TRBV10-3 and TRBJ1-2; D unclear. Here the CDR3 DNA reads TGTGCCATCAGTGAGTTCATCACCTTGGCAGCTAACTATGGCTACACCTTC. Its translation: CAISEFITLAANYGYTF.